Detailed here is one TCR beta chain. Its specificity is unknown. The data originate from a study of CD8 T cells in ankylosing spondylitis. In making TCR beta libraries, quantitative 5'-RACE with molecular barcodes was used. TCRdb used MiXCR to reprocess the 5' RACE reads, holding one entry per CDR3 protein. The sample carries about 800,000 distinct CDR3 sequences, around 11% recorded once. This CDR3 has 15 residues. In germline, CDR1 is LNHNV, CDR2 YYDKDF (reference sequence). V shed 0 bases and J shed 0 bases, with 8 bases lying between them. Overall study results and limits: Peripheral blood samples showed relatively rare disease-linked clones, and these clones were CD8+. Some of these motif variants have turned up before, in reports on reactive arthritis synovial fluid and blood. Disease-associated clones were reportedly significantly overrepresented in matched ankylosing spondylitis synovial fluid. Ankylosing spondylitis blood appeared to carry a characteristic TCR beta motif of roughly 8 highly homologous variants.

The TCR was taken from a male donor with ankylosing spondylitis. The chain links TRBV15 to TRBJ1-1; a weak D match, TRBD1 (5 bases). Sequencing used blood, either unsorted or a sorted T cell fraction (not recorded which). CDR3 in amino acids: CATSRDRGMNTEAFF. For the CDR3, the DNA is TGTGCCACCAGCAGAGATCGGGGGATGAACACTGAAGCTTTCTTT.